Below are 22 T cell receptor beta chains sequenced from a single sample in a study of control samples from healthy donors and cancer patients. The protocol was immunoSEQ multiplex PCR, while the TCRdb copy is restricted to in-frame clones and leaves out a portion. The table includes over 150,000 clones, about 94% detected once. Source material: PBMCs. Source of these receptors: a man aged 55 to 70 with colorectal cancer.

The chain links TRBV7-2 to TRBJ1-6; unclear D gene. CDR3 length equals 14 residues. The V gene lost 8 bases and the J gene lost 2 bases, with 10 bases spanning the gap. Germline loops: CDR1 SGHTA, CDR2 FQGNSA. DNA for the CDR3: TGTGCCAGCGAGGAGGGTACCTATAATTCACCCCTCCACTTT. Translation: CASEEGTYNSPLHF.

There are a few counts of this clone. The rearrangement joins TRBV5-1 to TRBJ2-2, with D possibly TRBD2 on 5 matching bases. Trimming removed 7 bases from V and 5 bases from J, with 15 bases in between. Germline V gene data show CDR1 as SGHRS and CDR2 as YFSETQ. The length of the CDR3 is 14 residues. The CDR3: CASRPEAATGELFF. Written as DNA, the CDR3 is TGCGCCAGCCGTCCGGAGGCCGCGACCGGGGAGCTGTTTTTT.

The chain recombines TRBV21-1 with TRBJ2-2; the D call of TRBD2 is as the table states it, not checked on the DNA. TRBV21-1 is shown as a pseudogene. This CDR3 spans 12 amino acids. This chain's CDR3 is CASSTRTGELFF. As DNA, the CDR3 is TGTGCCAGCAGCACCCGTACCGGGGAGCTGTTTTTT.

The V gene is TRBV18, the J gene TRBJ2-7; 7 nucleotides align to TRBD1. The CDR3 runs 14 residues. V was clipped by 3 bases and J by 0 bases; unmatched bases: 2. Germline V gene data show CDR1 as KGHSH and CDR2 as LQKENI. The CDR3 DNA reads as TGTGCCAGCTCACCCTGGGACAGCTCCTACGAGCAGTACTTC. Its translation is CASSPWDSSYEQYF.

The chain combines TRBV18 with TRBJ1-5; D gene ambiguous. Germline loops: CDR1 KGHSH, CDR2 LQKENI. The CDR3 extends over 13 amino acids. V gave up 3 bases and J gave up 3 bases, with 6 bases separating them. As DNA, the CDR3 is TGTGCCAGCTCACCGGACCTCAATCAGCCCCAGCATTTT. Translating it yields CASSPDLNQPQHF.

The rearrangement links TRBV7-2 to TRBJ2-7; D is perhaps TRBD2 (6 bases). V was trimmed by 3 bases and J by 2 bases, leaving 20 bases between them. The CDR3 totals 17 residues. CDR1 SGHTA and CDR2 FQGNSA come from the germline V gene. CDR3 residues: CASSLEGSGVFAYEQYF. CDR3 bases: TGTGCCAGCAGCTTGGAGGGTTCGGGGGTCTTTGCCTACGAGCAGTACTTC.

The chain uses TRBV7-2 and TRBJ2-1; D remains unclear. The germline V gene encodes CDR1 SGHTA and CDR2 FQGNSA. Trimming removed 4 bases at V and 6 bases at J, with 13 bases between. The CDR3 is 14 amino acids. Here the CDR3 DNA reads TGTGCCAGCAGCTCCCCGCTCACCCGCAATGAGCAGTTCTTC. This gives the protein CASSSPLTRNEQFF.

This clone was observed once. V is TRBV21-1 and J is TRBJ1-5. TRBV21-1 is reported as a pseudogene. CDR3 size: 18 residues. The CDR3 bases are TGTGCCAGCACCATAACGGGGGGGACCGGGGATTCAAATCAGCCCCAGCATTTT. Protein product: CASTITGGTGDSNQPQHF.

The chain has TRBV7-9 and TRBJ2-3, with TRBD1 identical over 9 bases. This CDR3 region has 16 residues. V gave up 8 bases and J gave up 0 bases; unmatched junction bases: 9. Per germline, CDR1 SEHNR and CDR2 FQNEAQ (reference sequence). The CDR3 region is CASEIQTGGSTDTQYF. The CDR3 bases are TGTGCCAGCGAAATCCAGACAGGGGGGAGCACAGATACGCAGTATTTT.

This chain uses TRBV29-1 with TRBJ1-6; D is undetermined. V was trimmed by 6 bases and J by 4 bases, leaving 10 bases between them. The germline V gene encodes CDR1 SQVTM and CDR2 ANQGSEA. There are 13 residues in the CDR3. CDR3 DNA sequence: TGCAGCGTCGGCCTAACTTATAATTCACCCCTCCACTTT. Amino acid sequence: CSVGLTYNSPLHF.

The chain recombines TRBV6-5 with TRBJ2-6, with D unclear. The CDR3 has 15 residues. Germline V gives CDR1 MNHEY, CDR2 SVGAGI. The V and J ends lost 1 base and 1 base respectively, with 5 bases between them. CDR3 DNA: TGTGCCAGCAGTTACTACCGGTCTGGGGCCAACGTCCTGACTTTC. Translated: CASSYYRSGANVLTF.

The chain joins TRBV30 to TRBJ1-4, with TRBD1 identical over 9 bases. Per germline, CDR1 GTSNPN and CDR2 SVGIG (reference sequence). Trimming at V came to 2 bases and at J to 7 bases, leaving 5 bases not matched to a gene. The CDR3 has 14 residues. The CDR3 spells CAWSTRTGAEKLFF. The CDR3 DNA sequence: TGTGCCTGGAGTACCCGGACAGGGGCTGAAAAACTGTTTTTT.

The rearrangement links TRBV6-1 to TRBJ1-5; TRBD1 matches 8 bases. V lost 4 bases and J lost 5; bases outside the gene matches: 10. There are 16 residues in the CDR3. Germline V gene data show CDR1 as MNHNS and CDR2 as SASEGT. The CDR3 region has the DNA TGTGCCAGCAGTGGGACAGGGCCCCCGGGGGATCAGCCCCAGCATTTT. It is translated as CASSGTGPPGDQPQHF.

V usage is TRBV23-1 and J usage is TRBJ1-1; D possibly corresponds to TRBD1 (5 bases). TRBV23-1 falls under the ORF class, with uncertain function. V lost 2 bases and J 1 base, leaving 11 bases between the germline ends. This CDR3 is built from 15 residues. The CDR3 DNA reads as TGCGCCAGCAGTCAAAAGTGGGGCCCGAACACTGAAGCTTTCTTT. This sequence encodes CASSQKWGPNTEAFF.

This chain links TRBV12-3 or TRBV12-4 with TRBJ1-2; D unclear. The CDR3 has 12 amino acids. V was shortened by 4 bases and J by 13 bases, with 16 bases between the two germline ends. DNA of the CDR3: TGTGCCAGCAGTTCCGACTCCGACGTGGGCACCTTC. The encoded protein is CASSSDSDVGTF.

The V gene is TRBV19, the J gene TRBJ2-5, with 9 bases matching TRBD1. Germline-derived CDR1 and CDR2 are LNHDA and SQIVND (reference sequence). V lost 10 bases to trimming and J lost 4 bases; unmatched junction nucleotides: 13. The CDR3 is made up of 15 amino acids. The CDR3 loop is CATTDRGGTSETQYF. CDR3 in DNA: TGTGCCACTACGGACAGGGGAGGGACGTCAGAGACCCAGTACTTC.

In nucleotides, the CDR3 is TGTGCCAGCAGCAATGGACCGAGCACAGATACGCAGTATTTT. It specifies CASSNGPSTDTQYF. The chain employs TRBV6-4 and TRBJ2-3; no clear D. Trimming stripped 6 bases from V and 0 bases from J, with 10 bases between. The length of the CDR3 is 14 residues. Germline loops: CDR1 MRHNA, CDR2 SNTAGT.

V and J are TRBV29-1 and TRBJ2-5, with D possibly being TRBD1 (6 bases). From germline, CDR1 is SQVTM and CDR2 ANQGSEA. V was pared by 3 bases and J by 1 base, with 21 bases between. This CDR3 region has 17 residues. The CDR3 reads CSVDLLLSGQTQETQYF. CDR3 in DNA: TGCAGCGTTGACTTGCTGCTTTCTGGACAGACCCAAGAGACCCAGTACTTC.

The chain combines TRBV5-5 with TRBJ2-1; 7 bases fit TRBD1. Trimming removed 5 bases from V and 3 bases from J; junction bases left unmatched: 8. Germline V gene lookup returns CDR1 SGHKS and CDR2 YYEKEE (reference sequence). This CDR3 has 15 residues. In DNA form, the CDR3 reads TGTGCCAGCAGACCCGGGACAGCGAACTACAATGAGCAGTTCTTC. This gives the protein CASRPGTANYNEQFF.

The genes are TRBV2 and TRBJ1-1; D perhaps matches TRBD1 (5 bases). This CDR3 is built from 15 residues. The ends were cut back, 4 bases at V and 3 bases at J, with 15 bases in the middle. Germline CDR1 is SNHLY and CDR2 is FYNNEI. The CDR3 here is CASSVRGAQDTEAFF. The CDR3 coding sequence is TGTGCCAGCAGTGTAAGGGGCGCCCAGGACACTGAAGCTTTCTTT.

The chain carries TRBV3-1 (or the pseudogene TRBV3-2) and TRBJ2-1; 9 nucleotides agree with TRBD1. The CDR3 has 17 residues. CDR1 LGHDT and CDR2 YNNKEL come from the germline V gene (reference sequence). The V gene end was trimmed by 1 base and the J gene end by 4 bases; junction bases not matched to a gene: 8. The CDR3 bases are TGTGCCAGCAGCCAAGGCCGGAAGGACAGGGGTTACAATGAGCAGTTCTTC. Translation: CASSQGRKDRGYNEQFF.

This chain uses TRBV29-1 with TRBJ1-5; TRBD1 might be the D (5 bases). Germline V gene lookup returns CDR1 SQVTM and CDR2 ANQGSEA. The CDR3 contains 15 residues. V was pared by 8 bases and J by 0 bases, with 17 bases between. In nucleotides, the CDR3 is TGCAGCTTCTCCTGGGGGGGAGATAGCAATCAGCCCCAGCATTTT. This codes for CSFSWGGDSNQPQHF. The entire variable domain, with the rest obtained from reference TRBV29-1 and TRBJ1-5, is as follows: SAVISQKPSRDICQRGTSLTIQCQVDSQVTMMFWYRQQPGQSLTLIATANQGSEATYESGFVIDKFPISRPNLTFSTLTVSNMSPEDSSIYLCSFSWGGDSNQPQHFGDGTRLSIL.